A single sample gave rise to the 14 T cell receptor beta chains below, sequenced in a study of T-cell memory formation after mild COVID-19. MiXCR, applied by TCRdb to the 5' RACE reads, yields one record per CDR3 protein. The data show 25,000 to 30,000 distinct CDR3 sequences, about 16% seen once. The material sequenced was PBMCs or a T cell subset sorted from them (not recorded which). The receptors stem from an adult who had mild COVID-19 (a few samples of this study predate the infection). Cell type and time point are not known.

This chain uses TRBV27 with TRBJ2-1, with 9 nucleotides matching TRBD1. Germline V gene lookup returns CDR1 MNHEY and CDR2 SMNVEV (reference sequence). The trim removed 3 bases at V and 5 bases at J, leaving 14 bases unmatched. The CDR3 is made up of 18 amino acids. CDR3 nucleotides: TGTGCCAGCAGTTTGTATGGGCTCGACAGGGGGATTGACAATGAGCAGTTCTTC. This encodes CASSLYGLDRGIDNEQFF.

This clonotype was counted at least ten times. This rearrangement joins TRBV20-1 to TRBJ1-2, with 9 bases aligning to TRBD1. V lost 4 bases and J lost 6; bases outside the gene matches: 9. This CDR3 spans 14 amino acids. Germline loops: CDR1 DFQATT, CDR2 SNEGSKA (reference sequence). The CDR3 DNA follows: TGCAGTGCTATAAGGTGGACAGGGGACCATGGCTACACCTTC. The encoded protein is CSAIRWTGDHGYTF.

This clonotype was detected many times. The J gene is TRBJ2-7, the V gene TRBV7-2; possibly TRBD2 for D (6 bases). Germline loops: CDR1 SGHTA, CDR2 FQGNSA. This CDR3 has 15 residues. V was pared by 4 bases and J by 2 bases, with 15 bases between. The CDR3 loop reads CASSSTQRRAYEQYF. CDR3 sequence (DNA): TGTGCCAGCAGCTCAACCCAGCGGAGGGCCTACGAGCAGTACTTC.

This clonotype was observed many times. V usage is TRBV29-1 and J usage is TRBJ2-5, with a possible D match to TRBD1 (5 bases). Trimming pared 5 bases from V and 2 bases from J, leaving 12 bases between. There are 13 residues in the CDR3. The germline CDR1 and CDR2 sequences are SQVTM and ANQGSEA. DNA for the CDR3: TGCAGCGTTTCCAGACAGATTCAAGAGACCCAGTACTTC. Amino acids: CSVSRQIQETQYF.

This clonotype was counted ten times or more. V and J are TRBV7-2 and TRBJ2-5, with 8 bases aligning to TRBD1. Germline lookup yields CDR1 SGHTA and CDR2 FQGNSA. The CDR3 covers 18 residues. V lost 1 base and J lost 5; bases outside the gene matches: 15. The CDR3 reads CASSLGSIRGRGSETQYF. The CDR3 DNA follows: TGTGCCAGCAGCTTAGGCTCCATCAGGGGGCGGGGTAGTGAGACCCAGTACTTC.

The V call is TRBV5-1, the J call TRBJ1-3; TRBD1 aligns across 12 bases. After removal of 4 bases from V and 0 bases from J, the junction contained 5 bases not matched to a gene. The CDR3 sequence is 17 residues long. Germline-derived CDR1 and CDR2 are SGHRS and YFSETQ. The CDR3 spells CASSPGTGGSSGNTIYF. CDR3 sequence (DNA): TGCGCCAGCAGCCCCGGGACAGGGGGCAGCTCTGGAAACACCATATATTTT.

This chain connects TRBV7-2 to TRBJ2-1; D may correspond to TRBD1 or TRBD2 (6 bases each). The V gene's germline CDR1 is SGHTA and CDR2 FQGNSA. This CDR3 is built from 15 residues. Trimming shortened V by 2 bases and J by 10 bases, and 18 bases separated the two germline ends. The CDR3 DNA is TGTGCCAGCAGCTTACAAGGGGGGACCGACAGGGAGCAGTTCTTC. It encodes CASSLQGGTDREQFF.

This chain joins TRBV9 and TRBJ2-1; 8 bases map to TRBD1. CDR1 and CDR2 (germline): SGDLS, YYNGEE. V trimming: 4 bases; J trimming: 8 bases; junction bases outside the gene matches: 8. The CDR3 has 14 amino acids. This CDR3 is CASSPRTGSDEQFF. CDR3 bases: TGTGCCAGCAGCCCCCGGACAGGGAGTGATGAGCAGTTCTTC.

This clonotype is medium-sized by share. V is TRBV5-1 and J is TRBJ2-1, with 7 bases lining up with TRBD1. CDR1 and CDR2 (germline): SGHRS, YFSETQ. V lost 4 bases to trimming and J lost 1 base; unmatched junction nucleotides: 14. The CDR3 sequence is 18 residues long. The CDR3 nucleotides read TGCGCCAGCAGCCCAATCCCCCGACAGGGAAGGTCCTACAATGAGCAGTTCTTC. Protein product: CASSPIPRQGRSYNEQFF.

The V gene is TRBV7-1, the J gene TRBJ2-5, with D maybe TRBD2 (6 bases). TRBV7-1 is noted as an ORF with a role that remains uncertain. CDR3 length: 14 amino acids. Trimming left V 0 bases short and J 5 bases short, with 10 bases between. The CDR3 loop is CASSSAGGAETQYF. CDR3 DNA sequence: TGTGCCAGCAGCTCAGCGGGAGGTGCGGAGACCCAGTACTTC.

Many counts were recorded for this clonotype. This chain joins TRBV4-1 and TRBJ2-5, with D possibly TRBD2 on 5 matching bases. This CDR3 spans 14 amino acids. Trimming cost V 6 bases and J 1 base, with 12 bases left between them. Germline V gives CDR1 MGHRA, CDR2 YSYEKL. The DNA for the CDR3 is TGCGCCAGCAGACAAACGGGGAGCCAAGAGACCCAGTACTTC. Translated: CASRQTGSQETQYF.

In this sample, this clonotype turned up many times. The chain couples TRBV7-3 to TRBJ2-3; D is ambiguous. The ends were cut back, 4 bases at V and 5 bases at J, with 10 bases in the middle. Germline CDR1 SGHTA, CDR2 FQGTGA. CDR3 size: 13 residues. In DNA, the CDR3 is TGTGCCAGCAGCTCCACGGACGGAGATACGCAGTATTTT. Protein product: CASSSTDGDTQYF.

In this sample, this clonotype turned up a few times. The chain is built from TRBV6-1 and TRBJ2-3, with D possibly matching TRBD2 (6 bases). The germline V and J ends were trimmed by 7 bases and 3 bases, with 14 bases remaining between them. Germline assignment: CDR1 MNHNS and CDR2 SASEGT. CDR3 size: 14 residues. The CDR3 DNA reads TGTGCCAGCACCCCGACTAGGTCAACAGATACGCAGTATTTT. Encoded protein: CASTPTRSTDTQYF.

In DNA form, the CDR3 reads TGTGCCAGCAGCTTAGCGGGGACTCGGGGCTACACCTTC. Protein product: CASSLAGTRGYTF. This rearrangement joins TRBV7-9 to TRBJ1-2, with D perhaps matching TRBD1 (5 bases). There are 13 residues in the CDR3. Trimming took 0 bases from V and 8 from J, leaving 10 bases between them. Germline CDR1 is SEHNR and CDR2 is FQNEAQ (reference sequence).